A single sample gave rise to the 32 T cell receptor beta chains below, sequenced in a study of blood T cell repertoires in COVID-19. The repertoire was sequenced with immunoSEQ multiplex PCR; TCRdb's copy has only in-frame clones and lacks some. This sample has 100,000 to 110,000 clones, with more than 75% found just once. What was sequenced was peripheral blood. These receptors came from a human donor in a cohort sampled during active COVID-19.

CDR3 loop: CASSLGTSGYNEQFF. The CDR3 DNA is TGTGCCAGCAGCCTAGGGACTAGCGGTTACAATGAGCAGTTCTTC. This chain links TRBV7-8 with TRBJ2-1; 11 bases line up with TRBD2. Germline CDR1 SGHVS, CDR2 FQNEAQ. The CDR3 has 15 amino acids. The ends lost 5 bases at V and 4 bases at J; junction bases unmatched: 4.

Comments on this clone: The junction differs from germline at one of its ends, possibly a read error. The genes are TRBV24-1 and TRBJ1-1; TRBD1 might be the D (6 bases). Per germline, CDR1 KGHDR and CDR2 SFDVKD. The CDR3 length is 11 residues. CDR3 protein: CATSDTTGPPF. In DNA, the CDR3 is TGTGCCACCAGTGATACGACAGGCCCTCCCTTT.

The V call is TRBV30, the J call TRBJ2-7; D is unclear. The CDR3 loop spans 10 amino acids. CDR1 is GTSNPN, CDR2 SVGIG, per germline (reference sequence). V lost 3 bases to trimming and J lost 4 bases, with 4 bases between them. The CDR3 coding sequence is TGTGCCTGGAGCGGTTACGAGCAGTACTTC. Its translation: CAWSGYEQYF.

The chain employs TRBV15 and TRBJ2-1; TRBD2 agrees at 9 bases. This CDR3 comprises 17 residues. Trimming took 0 bases from V and 7 from J; bases not matched to a gene: 10. CDR1 LNHNV and CDR2 YYDKDF come from the germline V gene (reference sequence). The CDR3 is CATSRDPSGTSPNEQFF. The CDR3, as DNA: TGTGCCACCAGCAGAGATCCTAGCGGGACTTCTCCTAATGAGCAGTTCTTC.

This chain uses TRBV6-2 or TRBV6-3 with TRBJ1-4; 8 nucleotides align to TRBD1. The CDR3 extends over 15 amino acids. Trimming removed 4 bases from V and 5 bases from J; junction bases left unmatched: 6. From germline, CDR1 is MNHEY and CDR2 SVGEGT. CDR3 DNA sequence: TGTGCCAGCAGTTCCCTGTCAGGGGGCAATGAAAAACTGTTTTTT. Translated, it gives CASSSLSGGNEKLFF.

This chain connects TRBV6-6 to TRBJ2-7; D may be TRBD2 (6 bases). The V end was cut by 2 bases, the J end by 6 bases, with 17 bases between. The V gene's germline CDR1 is MNHNY and CDR2 SVGAGI (reference sequence). The CDR3 runs to 15 residues. CDR3 amino acids: CASSYRSPGASEQYF. In nucleotides, the CDR3 is TGTGCCAGCAGTTACCGCAGCCCGGGAGCGAGCGAGCAGTACTTC.

The count of this clone is one. V and J are TRBV18 and TRBJ2-1; 7 bases are shared with TRBD2. This CDR3 is built from 15 residues. Germline V gene lookup returns CDR1 KGHSH and CDR2 LQKENI. J gave up 4 bases and V 10 bases, and 13 bases lay outside the gene matches. The CDR3 is CATNRREGMYNEQFF. In DNA, the CDR3 is TGTGCCACCAACCGGAGGGAGGGGATGTACAATGAGCAGTTCTTC. Full variable domain (remainder filled in from reference TRBV18 and TRBJ2-1): NAGVMQNPRHLVRRRGQEARLRCSPMKGHSHVYWYRQLPEEGLKFMVYLQKENIIDESGMPKERFSAEFPKEGPSILRIQQVVRGDSAAYFCATNRREGMYNEQFFGPGTRLTVL.

The CDR3 protein is CASSPRDRLRETQYF. For the CDR3, the DNA is TGTGCCAGCTCACCCCGGGACAGGCTGAGAGAGACCCAGTACTTC. The chain carries TRBV18 and TRBJ2-5, with TRBD1 matching over 8 bases. This CDR3 contains 15 residues. From germline, CDR1 is KGHSH and CDR2 LQKENI. V was clipped by 3 bases and J by 4 bases; unmatched bases: 7.

This clone was seen just once. The chain carries TRBV7-9 and TRBJ1-5; the D is unclear. CDR3 length: 13 residues. Trimming cost V 10 bases and J 0 bases, with 10 bases left between them. Germline values: CDR1 SEHNR, CDR2 FQNEAQ (reference sequence). In DNA, the CDR3 is TGTGCCACCGGGAGAGATAGCAATCAGCCCCAGCATTTT. Translation: CATGRDSNQPQHF.

V and J are TRBV25-1 and TRBJ2-7; D unresolved. This CDR3 contains 14 residues. V was cut by 4 bases and J by 2 bases, with 12 bases left in between. Germline V gives CDR1 MGHDK, CDR2 SYGVNS. The CDR3 nucleotides are TGTGCCAGCAGTGTGGCCAGTCCTCCCTACGAGCAGTACTTC. It is translated as CASSVASPPYEQYF.

The gene calls are TRBV7-2 and TRBJ1-3; 9 nucleotides align to TRBD1. With 5 bases clipped from V and 4 bases from J, the junction kept 3 bases outside the gene matches. Looked up from germline, CDR1 is SGHTA and CDR2 is FQGNSA. This CDR3 is built from 14 residues. Here the CDR3 reads CASSRTGVGNTIYF. In DNA, the CDR3 is TGTGCCAGCAGCCGGACAGGGGTCGGAAACACCATATATTTT.

DNA of the CDR3: TGTGCCATCAGTGCGTTGTTGGCAACCTACGAGCAGTACTTC. It encodes CAISALLATYEQYF. V usage is TRBV10-3 and J usage is TRBJ2-7; D gene ambiguous. Looked up from germline, CDR1 is ENHRY and CDR2 is SYGVKD. The germline V and J ends were trimmed by 4 bases and 2 bases, with 12 bases remaining between them. This CDR3 comprises 14 residues.

The chain uses TRBV5-1 and TRBJ1-2; D may be TRBD1 (5 bases). The germline gives CDR1 SGHRS, CDR2 YFSETQ. The CDR3 has 15 residues. V lost 2 bases, J lost 5 bases, and 16 bases lay in between. The CDR3 reads CASSFDLQGFYGYTF. The DNA for the CDR3 is TGCGCCAGCAGCTTTGATCTCCAGGGATTTTATGGCTACACCTTC. Using reference TRBV5-1 and TRBJ1-2 for the parts outside the CDR3, the full variable domain is KAGVTQTPRYLIKTRGQQVTLSCSPISGHRSVSWYQQTPGQGLQFLFEYFSETQRNKGNFPGRFSGRQFSNSRSEMNVSTLELGDSALYLCASSFDLQGFYGYTFGSGTRLTVV.

The chain's CDR3 is CASSPMTGVAGANVLTF. CDR3 DNA: TGTGCCAGCAGTCCAATGACAGGGGTGGCTGGGGCCAACGTCCTGACTTTC. This chain uses TRBV28 with TRBJ2-6, with 8 bases identical to TRBD1. Germline loops: CDR1 MDHEN, CDR2 SYDVKM. There are 17 residues in the CDR3. V was clipped by 5 bases and J by 2 bases; unmatched bases: 8.

The V gene is TRBV5-1, the J gene TRBJ2-7, with TRBD2 as a possible D gene (6 bases). CDR1 SGHRS and CDR2 YFSETQ come from the germline V gene. The ends were cut back, 7 bases at V and 6 bases at J, with 23 bases in the middle. There are 15 residues in the CDR3. In DNA, the CDR3 is TGCGCCAGCCACGACTCGGGGGAGGTACAAGGCGAGCAGTACTTC. Amino acid sequence: CASHDSGEVQGEQYF.

The chain links TRBV3-1 (or the pseudogene TRBV3-2) to TRBJ2-6; 8 bases fit TRBD1. There are 18 residues in the CDR3. The germline CDR1 and CDR2 sequences are LGHDT and YNNKEL (reference sequence). Trimming removed 1 base from V and 0 bases from J; junction bases left unmatched: 5. The CDR3 region has the DNA TGTGCCAGCAGCCAAGCCGGGACAGGTCCCTCTGGGGCCAACGTCCTGACTTTC. Encoded protein: CASSQAGTGPSGANVLTF.

V is TRBV7-2 and J is TRBJ1-5; D may be TRBD1 (5 bases). The ends were cut back, 3 bases at V and 5 bases at J, with 11 bases in the middle. Germline CDR1 SGHTA, CDR2 FQGNSA. The length of the CDR3 is 14 residues. CDR3 DNA: TGTGCCAGCAGCTTTAAAACCAGGGATCAGCCCCAGCATTTT. The encoded protein is CASSFKTRDQPQHF. Full variable domain (remainder filled in from reference TRBV7-2 and TRBJ1-5): GAGVSQSPSNKVTEKGKDVELRCDPISGHTALYWYRQSLGQGLEFLIYFQGNSAPDKSGLPSDRFSAERTGGSVSTLTIQRTQQEDSAVYLCASSFKTRDQPQHFGDGTRLSIL.

The table lists this clone with a few counts. V is TRBV2 and J is TRBJ2-7; D perhaps matches TRBD2 (6 bases). The CDR3 runs to 15 residues. Germline V gene data show CDR1 as SNHLY and CDR2 as FYNNEI. V shed 2 bases and J shed 4 bases, with 15 bases lying between them. The CDR3 sequence: CASSEYAGSIYEQYF. CDR3 nucleotide sequence: TGTGCCAGCAGTGAATATGCGGGGAGTATTTACGAGCAGTACTTC.

The chain links TRBV28 to TRBJ1-5, with D possibly matching TRBD1 (5 bases). The CDR3 runs to 15 residues. Germline CDR1 and CDR2: MDHEN and SYDVKM. V was clipped by 2 bases and J by 2 bases, with 10 bases between them. In nucleotides, the CDR3 is TGTGCCAGCAGTTTAACAATCAGGGGCAATCAGCCCCAGCATTTT. Residues: CASSLTIRGNQPQHF.

The chain combines TRBV7-2 with TRBJ1-4, with 9 bases aligning to TRBD1. This CDR3 has 12 amino acids. The V segment lost 5 bases and the J segment 14 bases; nucleotides outside the gene matches: 6. Germline CDR1 and CDR2: SGHTA and FQGNSA. The CDR3 nucleotides read TGTGCCAGCAGCCTACAGGGGGCGCCTCTGTTTTTT. This sequence encodes CASSLQGAPLFF.

This clone was observed once. This sequence joins TRBV7-6 and TRBJ2-2; TRBD2 aligns across 13 bases. With 5 bases clipped from V and 5 bases from J, the junction kept 5 bases outside the gene matches. CDR1 and CDR2 from the germline V gene are SGHVS and FNYEAQ. CDR3 size: 16 residues. In DNA, the CDR3 is TGTGCCAGCAGCCGGACTAGCGGGAGTGGTACCGGGGAGCTGTTTTTT. Amino acids: CASSRTSGSGTGELFF. Variable domain in full (rest from reference TRBV7-6 and TRBJ2-2): GAGVSQSPRYKVTKRGQDVALRCDPISGHVSLYWYRQALGQGPEFLTYFNYEAQQDKSGLPNDRFSAERPEGSISTLTIQRTEQRDSAMYRCASSRTSGSGTGELFFGEGSRLTVL.

The chain employs TRBV6-4 and TRBJ1-1, with a tentative D call TRBD1 (5 bases). The CDR3 is 13 residues long. The germline V gene encodes CDR1 MRHNA and CDR2 SNTAGT. V lost 2 bases and J lost 5, with 9 bases in between. CDR3 DNA sequence: TGTGCCAGCAGTGACACAGGTCGTACTGAAGCTTTCTTT. It encodes CASSDTGRTEAFF.

This clone showed up just once. The chain recombines TRBV27 with TRBJ2-1; unclear D gene. CDR1 MNHEY and CDR2 SMNVEV come from the germline V gene (reference sequence). This CDR3 spans 13 amino acids. The V gene lost 6 bases and the J gene lost 10 bases, with 16 bases spanning the gap. The CDR3 is CASSPLRAKEQFF. The DNA of the CDR3 is TGTGCCAGCAGCCCCCTGCGCGCCAAGGAGCAGTTCTTC.

The chain employs TRBV7-2 and TRBJ2-3, with 7 positions matching TRBD1. The CDR3 extends over 16 amino acids. Germline-derived CDR1 and CDR2 are SGHTA and FQGNSA. Unmatched junction bases numbered 5, after V lost 1 base and J lost 1 base. This CDR3 is CASSLVPQGGTDTQYF. The CDR3 region has the DNA TGTGCCAGCAGCTTAGTTCCGCAGGGGGGCACAGATACGCAGTATTTT.

V gene TRBV6-2 or TRBV6-3 combines with J gene TRBJ2-2; TRBD2 might be the D (5 bases). Germline CDR1 is MNHEY and CDR2 is SVGEGT. This CDR3 has 15 amino acids. Trimming stripped 2 bases from V and 6 bases from J, with 13 bases between. This CDR3 is CASSYRGPRAGELFF. CDR3 in DNA: TGTGCCAGCAGTTACCGAGGGCCGAGAGCCGGGGAGCTGTTTTTT.

This rearrangement joins TRBV7-2 to TRBJ2-2, with D perhaps TRBD1 (6 bases). V was pared by 3 bases and J by 5 bases, with 13 bases between. CDR3 length equals 15 residues. Germline loops: CDR1 SGHTA, CDR2 FQGNSA. CDR3 nucleotide sequence: TGTGCCAGCAGCTTTACCAGGCAGGGGACCGGGGAGCTGTTTTTT. This gives the protein CASSFTRQGTGELFF. Based on the CDR3 plus reference TRBV7-2 and TRBJ2-2, the full variable domain is GAGVSQSPSNKVTEKGKDVELRCDPISGHTALYWYRQSLGQGLEFLIYFQGNSAPDKSGLPSDRFSAERTGGSVSTLTIQRTQQEDSAVYLCASSFTRQGTGELFFGEGSRLTVL.

This chain links TRBV7-2 with TRBJ2-5; 10 bases line up with TRBD1. The junction had 8 bases not matched to a gene; V was cut back by 5 bases and J by 5 bases. Germline CDR1 SGHTA, CDR2 FQGNSA. CDR3 length: 15 amino acids. The CDR3 DNA sequence: TGTGCCAGCAGCACCCCGACAGGGGGCAGTGAGACCCAGTACTTC. Translating gives CASSTPTGGSETQYF.

The chain carries TRBV5-4 and TRBJ1-2, with 8 bases that match TRBD1. J gave up 4 bases and V 4 bases, and 9 bases lay outside the gene matches. CDR1 is SGHNT and CDR2 is YYREEE in the germline V gene (reference sequence). This CDR3 has 15 residues. As DNA, the CDR3 is TGTGCCAGCAGCCTCGAGGGCAGGGGGCCCTATGGCTACACCTTC. Protein sequence: CASSLEGRGPYGYTF.

V is TRBV5-1 and J is TRBJ2-7; possible D gene TRBD2, 5 bases. The CDR3 is 14 amino acids. Trimming stripped 3 bases from V and 4 bases from J, with 14 bases between. Germline-derived CDR1 and CDR2 are SGHRS and YFSETQ. The CDR3 loop is CASSSQAGPYEQYF. In DNA form, the CDR3 reads TGCGCCAGCAGCTCCCAGGCGGGCCCTTACGAGCAGTACTTC.

The chain uses TRBV6-6 and TRBJ2-2; TRBD1 matches at 8 bases. The germline gives CDR1 MNHNY, CDR2 SVGAGI (reference sequence). J was trimmed by 4 bases and V by 6 bases; bases with no gene match: 7. The CDR3 extends over 15 amino acids. The CDR3 bases are TGTGCCAGCAGCACTCAGGGGGCGGGCACCGGGGAGCTGTTTTTT. As protein: CASSTQGAGTGELFF.

This clone showed up just once. Here the CDR3 DNA reads TGTGCCAGTAGTACGCAACAGGGGTCAGAGCAGTACTTC. As protein: CASSTQQGSEQYF. V is TRBV19 and J is TRBJ2-7; 7 nucleotides match TRBD1. After removal of 4 bases from V and 7 bases from J, the junction contained 7 bases not matched to a gene. CDR1 is LNHDA, CDR2 SQIVND, per germline (reference sequence). The CDR3 totals 13 residues.

The CDR3 DNA is TGTGCCAGTAGTATAGTGACAGGGAAGAACACTGAAGCTTTCTTT. This translates into CASSIVTGKNTEAFF. The chain combines TRBV19 with TRBJ1-1; 7 nucleotides match TRBD1. The CDR3 covers 15 residues. Germline lookup yields CDR1 LNHDA and CDR2 SQIVND (reference sequence). The junction had 3 bases not matched to a gene; V was cut back by 1 base and J by 1 base. Looking up the rest from reference TRBV19 and TRBJ1-1 gives the full variable domain: DGGITQSPKYLFRKEGQNVTLSCEQNLNHDAMYWYRQDPGQGLRLIYYSQIVNDFQKGDIAEGYSVSREKKESFPLTVTSAQKNPTAFYLCASSIVTGKNTEAFFGQGTRLTVV.